The rows below give T cell receptor beta chains drawn from one sample of a study of identical twins. Using its own MiXCR run on the 5' RACE reads, TCRdb lists one record per CDR3 protein. The repertoire holds about 1.7 million distinct CDR3 sequences, with about 32% as singletons. Source material: cord blood. These TCRs come from a newborn girl in good health. The CDR3 runs from the conserved cysteine through the conserved F or W. Each record gives: V gene, J gene, D gene, clone size, CDR3 DNA, CDR3 protein. A D gene is named only where the DNA matches it firmly. Expanded clones are given a class, and other clones once, few, many or no size at all.

v_gene: TRBV3-1
j_gene: TRBJ1-2
d_gene: -
abundance: few
CDR3nt: TGTGCCAGCAGCCAAGAGCGGCAGGGGAATGGCTACACCTTC
CDR3aa: CASSQERQGNGYTF

v_gene: TRBV4-2
j_gene: TRBJ1-1
d_gene: -
abundance: -
CDR3nt: TGTGCCAGCAGCCAAGGAGGGGGAGTGAACACTGAAGCTTTCTTT
CDR3aa: CASSQGGGVNTEAFF

v_gene: TRBV10-3
j_gene: TRBJ1-1
d_gene: TRBD1
abundance: -
CDR3nt: TGTGCCATCAGTGAGTCGACAGGGGGGATAGGCACTGAAGCTTTCTTT
CDR3aa: CAISESTGGIGTEAFF

v_gene: TRBV29-1
j_gene: TRBJ1-2
d_gene: -
abundance: many
CDR3nt: TGCAGCGTTGTGCCGGAAGACTATGGCTACACCTTC
CDR3aa: CSVVPEDYGYTF

v_gene: TRBV3-1
j_gene: TRBJ2-2
d_gene: -
abundance: -
CDR3nt: TGTGCCAGCAGCCGAGCCCTAGAGGCCGGGGAGCTGTTTTTT
CDR3aa: CASSRALEAGELFF

v_gene: TRBV28
j_gene: TRBJ2-4
d_gene: TRBD2
abundance: few
CDR3nt: TGTGCCAGCAGTTTTCTTCCGGGGGCTAGCGGGAGGAACCTAGCCAAAAACATTCAGTACTTC
CDR3aa: CASSFLPGASGRNLAKNIQYF

v_gene: TRBV7-9
j_gene: TRBJ2-1
d_gene: -
abundance: once
CDR3nt: TGTGCCAGCAGCTTTTACCGTGGAGGAACCTACAATGAGCAGTTCTTC
CDR3aa: CASSFYRGGTYNEQFF

v_gene: TRBV6-2/TRBV6-3
j_gene: TRBJ1-6
d_gene: -
abundance: -
CDR3nt: TGTGCCAGCAGTTACAGGGGCTCCCATAATTCACCCCTCCACTTT
CDR3aa: CASSYRGSHNSPLHF

v_gene: TRBV20-1
j_gene: TRBJ1-1
d_gene: TRBD1
abundance: -
CDR3nt: TGCAGTGCTAGAGAGACAGGGGGCGGGACTGAAGCTTTCTTT
CDR3aa: CSARETGGGTEAFF

v_gene: TRBV18
j_gene: TRBJ1-2
d_gene: TRBD1
abundance: few
CDR3nt: TGTGCCAGCTCATCCCGGACAGGGGGCGAGGTCTATGGCTACACCTTC
CDR3aa: CASSSRTGGEVYGYTF

v_gene: TRBV10-3
j_gene: TRBJ2-1
d_gene: TRBD2
abundance: -
CDR3nt: TGTGCCATCAGCAATGGACTAGCGTACCTTGAGCAGTTCTTC
CDR3aa: CAISNGLAYLEQFF

v_gene: TRBV6-6
j_gene: TRBJ1-5
d_gene: -
abundance: few
CDR3nt: TGTGCCAGCAGTGACTTGGGTCGGGTTAGCAATCAGCCCCAGCATTTT
CDR3aa: CASSDLGRVSNQPQHF

v_gene: TRBV11-2
j_gene: TRBJ1-2
d_gene: TRBD1
abundance: few
CDR3nt: TGTGCCAGCAGCTCCGGACAGGGACCTAACTATGGCTACACCTTC
CDR3aa: CASSSGQGPNYGYTF

v_gene: TRBV20-1
j_gene: TRBJ2-1
d_gene: -
abundance: -
CDR3nt: TGCAGTGCTAGAGGGGGTTCGGCTCCTAGCCCCTACAATGAGCAGTTCTTC
CDR3aa: CSARGGSAPSPYNEQFF

v_gene: TRBV6-1
j_gene: TRBJ1-2
d_gene: -
abundance: many
CDR3nt: TGTGCCAGCAGTGAAATTACATCTAACTATGGCTACACCTTC
CDR3aa: CASSEITSNYGYTF

v_gene: TRBV9
j_gene: TRBJ2-1
d_gene: TRBD2
abundance: -
CDR3nt: TGTGCCAGCAGCGGCGGGACTAGCGGGAGAGTCTACAATGAGCAGTTCTTC
CDR3aa: CASSGGTSGRVYNEQFF

v_gene: TRBV5-5
j_gene: TRBJ2-3
d_gene: -
abundance: -
CDR3nt: TGTGCCAGCAGCAAGGCTCCGGGACCCTTGAGTTATACGCAGTATTTT
CDR3aa: CASSKAPGPLSYTQYF

v_gene: TRBV14
j_gene: TRBJ2-1
d_gene: -
abundance: many
CDR3nt: TGTGCCAGCAGCTGGACTCTCAATGAGCAGTTCTTC
CDR3aa: CASSWTLNEQFF